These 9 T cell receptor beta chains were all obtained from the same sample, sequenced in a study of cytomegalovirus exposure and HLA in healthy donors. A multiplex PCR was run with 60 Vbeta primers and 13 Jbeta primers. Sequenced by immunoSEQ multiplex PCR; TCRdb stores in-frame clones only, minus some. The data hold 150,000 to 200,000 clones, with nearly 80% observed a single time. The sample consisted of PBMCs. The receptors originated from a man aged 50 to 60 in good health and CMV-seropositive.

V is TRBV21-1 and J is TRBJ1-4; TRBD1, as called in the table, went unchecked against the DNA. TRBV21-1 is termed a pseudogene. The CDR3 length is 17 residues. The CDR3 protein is CASSKVRWGQGDEKLFF. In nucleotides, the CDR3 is TGTGCCAGCAGCAAAGTAAGATGGGGACAGGGGGATGAAAAACTGTTTTTT.

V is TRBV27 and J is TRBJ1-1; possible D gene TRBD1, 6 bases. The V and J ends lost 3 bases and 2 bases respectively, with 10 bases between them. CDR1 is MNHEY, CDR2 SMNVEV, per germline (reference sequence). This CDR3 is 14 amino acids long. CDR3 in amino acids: CASSFTGFNTEAFF. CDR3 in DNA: TGTGCCAGCAGTTTTACAGGGTTCAACACTGAAGCTTTCTTT.

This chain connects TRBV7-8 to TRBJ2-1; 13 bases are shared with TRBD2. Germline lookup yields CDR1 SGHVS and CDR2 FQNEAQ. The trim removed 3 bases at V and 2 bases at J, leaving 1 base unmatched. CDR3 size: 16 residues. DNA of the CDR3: TGTGCCAGCAGCTTTGGGACTAGCGGGGCCTACAATGAGCAGTTCTTC. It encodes CASSFGTSGAYNEQFF.

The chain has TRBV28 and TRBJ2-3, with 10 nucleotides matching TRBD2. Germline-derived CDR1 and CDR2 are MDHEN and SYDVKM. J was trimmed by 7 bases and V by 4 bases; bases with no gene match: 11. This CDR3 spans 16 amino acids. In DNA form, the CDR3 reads TGTGCCAGCAGTTCCTCCGGGGCTAGCGGGGGTTATACGCAGTATTTT. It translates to CASSSSGASGGYTQYF.

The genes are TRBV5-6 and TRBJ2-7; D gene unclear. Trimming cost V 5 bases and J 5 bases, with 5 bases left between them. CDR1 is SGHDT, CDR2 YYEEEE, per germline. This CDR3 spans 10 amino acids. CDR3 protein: CASSPDEQYF. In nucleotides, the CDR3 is TGTGCCAGCAGTCCGGACGAGCAGTACTTC. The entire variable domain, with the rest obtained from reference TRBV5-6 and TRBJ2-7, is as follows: DAGVTQSPTHLIKTRGQQVTLRCSPKSGHDTVSWYQQALGQGPQFIFQYYEEEERQRGNFPDRFSGHQFPNYSSELNVNALLLGDSALYLCASSPDEQYFGPGTRLTVT.

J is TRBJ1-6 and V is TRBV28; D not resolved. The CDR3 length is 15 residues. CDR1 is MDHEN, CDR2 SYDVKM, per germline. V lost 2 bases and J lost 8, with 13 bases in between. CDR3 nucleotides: TGTGCCAGCAGTTTAGGGCAGATTAGGCATTCACCCCTCCACTTT. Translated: CASSLGQIRHSPLHF.

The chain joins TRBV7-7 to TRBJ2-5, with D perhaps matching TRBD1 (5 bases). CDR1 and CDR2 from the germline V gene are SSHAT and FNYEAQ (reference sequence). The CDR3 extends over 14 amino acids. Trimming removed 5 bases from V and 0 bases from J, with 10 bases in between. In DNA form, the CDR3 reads TGTGCCAGCAGCATGTCAGGGAACCAAGAGACCCAGTACTTC. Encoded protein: CASSMSGNQETQYF.

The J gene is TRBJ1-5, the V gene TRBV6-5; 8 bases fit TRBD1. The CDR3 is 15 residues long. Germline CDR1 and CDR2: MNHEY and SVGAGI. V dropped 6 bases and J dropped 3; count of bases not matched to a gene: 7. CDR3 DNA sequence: TGTGCCAGCAGGTTGGTACAGGGGGACAATCAGCCCCAGCATTTT. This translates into CASRLVQGDNQPQHF.

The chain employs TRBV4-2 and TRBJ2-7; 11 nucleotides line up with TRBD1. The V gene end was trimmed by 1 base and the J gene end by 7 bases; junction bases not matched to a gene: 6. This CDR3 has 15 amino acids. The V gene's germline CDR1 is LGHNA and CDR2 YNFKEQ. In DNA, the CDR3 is TGTGCCAGCAGCCAAGGGACAGGGGGCTCGTTGGAGCAGTACTTC. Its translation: CASSQGTGGSLEQYF.